Listed below are T cell receptor beta chains from one sample, sequenced in a study of human T cells and chemical hapten exposure. TCRdb re-called the RACE reads with MiXCR, one entry per CDR3 protein. The data hold more than 90,000 distinct CDR3 sequences, with about an eighth observed a single time. This sample comprised whole blood, obtained in connection with sensitization to the hapten diphenylcyclopropenone (DPC). The receptors were sampled from a woman in her thirties or forties with alopecia areata. Some clones in this sample may be carry-over from other donors' samples. The CDR3 runs from the conserved cysteine through the conserved F or W. D genes are given only for firm matches. Clone size is stated in some rows and not others, as once, few, many or a class when expanded.

j_call,clone_size,d_call,v_call,cdr3_nt,cdr3_aa
TRBJ2-5,NA,NA,TRBV7-9,TGTGCCAGCAGCTTAGCGCCCCAGCCTCCGGGGACCCAGTACTTC,CASSLAPQPPGTQYF
TRBJ1-2,NA,TRBD1,TRBV28,TGTGCCAGCAGCCTAGGGACAGGTCCGTTACCTGACTTC,CASSLGTGPLPDF
TRBJ1-1,many,NA,TRBV30,TGTGCCTGGAGTCCCATGGCCCTGAACACTGAAGCTTTCTTT,CAWSPMALNTEAFF
TRBJ1-2,many,TRBD1,TRBV6-5,TGTGCCAGCAGGTCCGGGACAGGGGCCAACTATGGCTACACCTTC,CASRSGTGANYGYTF
TRBJ1-5,many,NA,TRBV20-1,TGCAGTGCTAGCCAGGGAACAAATCAGCCCCAGCATTTT,CSASQGTNQPQHF
TRBJ2-7,NA,TRBD2,TRBV5-4,TGTGCCAGCAGCCCGGGGACTAGCGGGGGGCGGTCCTACGAGCAGTACTTC,CASSPGTSGGRSYEQYF
TRBJ1-2,few,NA,TRBV10-3,TGTGCCATCAGTGAGTCGATCGCGGGGGACGGCTACACCTTC,CAISESIAGDGYTF
TRBJ2-7,many,TRBD2,TRBV3-1,TGTGCCAGCAGCCTTTCTAGCGGGGGAAATTACGAGCAGTACTTC,CASSLSSGGNYEQYF
TRBJ1-4,NA,NA,TRBV6-6,TGTGCCAGCAGTTACTCCCCAGGATGGGAAAAACTGTTTTTT,CASSYSPGWEKLFF
TRBJ2-1,few,NA,TRBV7-2,TGTGCCAGCAGCACCCCCGGGGAGAATGAGCAGTTCTTC,CASSTPGENEQFF
TRBJ1-1,NA,NA,TRBV29-1,TGCAGCGTTGAAGACTGGCTCTTGGCGGGCACTGAAGCTTTCTTT,CSVEDWLLAGTEAFF
TRBJ1-2,NA,TRBD1,TRBV2,TGTGCCAGCAGTGGGGGACAGGGAAGTTTCTACACCTTC,CASSGGQGSFYTF
TRBJ2-7,NA,NA,TRBV12-3/TRBV12-4,TGTGCCAGCAGTTTGACCGCCGCCTACGAGCAGTACTTC,CASSLTAAYEQYF
TRBJ1-1,many,NA,TRBV20-1,TGCAGTGCTAGAGTCGGCACTGAAGCTTTCTTT,CSARVGTEAFF
TRBJ2-2,NA,NA,TRBV28,TGTGCCAGCAGACCCCCAGGGGCGAACACCGGGGAGCTGTTTTTT,CASRPPGANTGELFF
TRBJ2-5,few,TRBD1,TRBV28,TGTGCCAGCAGTTCGGGACAGGGAGGCCGAGAGACCCAGTACTTC,CASSSGQGGRETQYF
TRBJ1-3,few,NA,TRBV11-2,TGTGCCAGCAGCAATCAGGGCTCTGGAAACACCATATATTTT,CASSNQGSGNTIYF
TRBJ1-1,NA,NA,TRBV6-2/TRBV6-3,TGTGCCAGCAGTAGCGACGAGAACACTGAAGCTTTCTTT,CASSSDENTEAFF
TRBJ2-2,NA,TRBD2,TRBV19,TGTGCCAGTAGTGGAGGAACCGGGACTAAGCTGTTTTTT,CASSGGTGTKLFF
TRBJ2-7,many,NA,TRBV9,TGTGCCAGCAGCGTAGCCCCGCAGAACTACGAGCAGTACTTC,CASSVAPQNYEQYF
TRBJ1-5,few,NA,TRBV7-2,TGTGCCAGCAGCTCCGACGTGGGACGGGAGAATCAGCCCCAGCATTTT,CASSSDVGRENQPQHF
TRBJ2-7,NA,NA,TRBV9,TGTGCCAGCAGCGTAGTTGGGGACTTTACTGACGAGCAGTACTTC,CASSVVGDFTDEQYF
TRBJ2-5,few,NA,TRBV29-1,TGCAGCGTTGAAACAGGGATTGAGACCCAGTACTTC,CSVETGIETQYF
TRBJ2-2,few,TRBD1,TRBV7-9,TGTGCCAGCAGCTTAGCGCCGGGACAGGGGACCGGGGAGCTGTTTTTT,CASSLAPGQGTGELFF
TRBJ2-6,many,TRBD2,TRBV20-1,TGCAGTGCCGACCGGGCGGGAGGACCTGGGGCCAACGTCCTGACTTTC,CSADRAGGPGANVLTF
TRBJ2-3,NA,TRBD2,TRBV20-1,TGCAGTGCTATAGGACTAGCGAGGAGAACAGATACGCAGTATTTT,CSAIGLARRTDTQYF
TRBJ1-5,NA,NA,TRBV3-1,TGTGCCAGCAGCCAAGGGGGGGCAGTGCCCAATCAGCCCCAGCATTTT,CASSQGGAVPNQPQHF
TRBJ2-3,few,NA,TRBV19,TGTGCCAGTAGTATTTCAACAGATACGCAGTATTTT,CASSISTDTQYF
TRBJ2-7,NA,TRBD2,TRBV29-1,TGCAGCGTTGTGCGGGGGACCTACGAGCAGTACTTC,CSVVRGTYEQYF
TRBJ1-1,many,NA,TRBV28,TGTGCCAGCAGTTTAGTAACCCGGAACACTGAAGCTTTCTTT,CASSLVTRNTEAFF
TRBJ2-1,NA,TRBD2,TRBV20-1,TGCAGTGCTGAGGGGACTATCTCCTACAATGAGCAGTTCTTC,CSAEGTISYNEQFF
TRBJ1-1,many,TRBD1,TRBV29-1,TGCAGCGGTACGGGACAGTCGAGCACTGAAGCTTTCTTT,CSGTGQSSTEAFF
TRBJ2-3,many,TRBD2,TRBV5-1,TGCGCCAGCAGCCTGGCCGCACTAGCGGGAGGAGATACGCAGTATTTT,CASSLAALAGGDTQYF
TRBJ1-6,NA,NA,TRBV4-3,TGCGCCAGCAGCCAAGTTCGGGCTGGTAATTCACCCCTCCACTTT,CASSQVRAGNSPLHF
TRBJ2-1,NA,TRBD2,TRBV6-5,TGTGCCAGCAGTTACCCGACTAGCCCCCCGTTCTTC,CASSYPTSPPFF
TRBJ1-1,few,NA,TRBV18,TGTGCCAGCTCACCCTCACAGGGTCTCACTGAAGCTTTCTTT,CASSPSQGLTEAFF
TRBJ1-5,many,NA,TRBV7-8,TGTGCCAGCAGCCCCAGTATCGATCAGCCCCAGCATTTT,CASSPSIDQPQHF
TRBJ2-3,few,NA,TRBV6-1,TGTGCCAGCAGTGCGTATTTCGCAGGGGCCGATACGCAGTATTTT,CASSAYFAGADTQYF
TRBJ2-7,few,TRBD1,TRBV7-2,TGTGCCAGCTCGGCAGGGGGCGGTACCTACGAGCAGTACTTC,CASSAGGGTYEQYF
TRBJ2-2,few,TRBD1,TRBV20-1,TGCAGTGCGGGGAGGACAGGGGTTCTGAACACCGGGGAGCTGTTTTTT,CSAGRTGVLNTGELFF
TRBJ2-1,few,NA,TRBV6-2/TRBV6-3,TGTGCCAACAGTTACCCTCCAGGCGGCCCCTACAATGAGCAGTTCTTC,CANSYPPGGPYNEQFF
TRBJ2-2,many,NA,TRBV7-3,TGTGCCAGCAGCCCTCTTCCCGCCGGGGAGCTGTTTTTT,CASSPLPAGELFF
TRBJ2-1,many,TRBD2,TRBV12-3/TRBV12-4,TGTGCCAGCAGTTCAACTAGCGGGGGGGGCGGAGAGCAGTTCTTC,CASSSTSGGGGEQFF
TRBJ2-3,many,TRBD1,TRBV20-1,TGCAGTGCTAAAGGCATCATGAACCGGGACAGACCCACAGATACGCAGTATTTT,CSAKGIMNRDRPTDTQYF
TRBJ2-7,few,NA,TRBV12-3/TRBV12-4,TGTGCCAGCAGTGTGGAGAACTCCTACGAGCAGTACTTC,CASSVENSYEQYF
TRBJ2-1,few,TRBD1,TRBV27,TGTGCCAGCACCCAGGGGGAAGGCTACAATGAGCAGTTCTTC,CASTQGEGYNEQFF
TRBJ1-2,few,NA,TRBV3-1,TGTGCCAGCAGCCAAGATCACAGGGCGGCCCTCGAGGATGGCTACACCTTC,CASSQDHRAALEDGYTF
TRBJ1-2,many,NA,TRBV11-2,TGTGCCAGCAGCTTAGATGGCAACGGGAAGGGCTACACCTTC,CASSLDGNGKGYTF
TRBJ2-1,few,NA,TRBV27,TGTGCCACCCCGTCGGAGCCTGCGTACAATGAGCAGTTCTTC,CATPSEPAYNEQFF
TRBJ2-5,NA,TRBD2,TRBV10-2,TGCGCCAGCGCCGGGACTAGCGGACAAGAGACCCAGTACTTC,CASAGTSGQETQYF
TRBJ2-1,NA,NA,TRBV7-9,TGTGCCAGCAGCTTAGTGGAGGTCGGCAATGAGCAGTTCTTC,CASSLVEVGNEQFF